This TCR beta chain emerged from a study of identical twins. This clonotype was detected a few times. This CDR3 spans 14 amino acids. V shed 8 bases and J 1 base; nucleotides not matched to a gene: 3. From germline, CDR1 is MNHEY and CDR2 SMNVEV (reference sequence). TCRdb re-called the 5' RACE reads with MiXCR, one entry per CDR3 protein. The sample yields around 300,000 distinct CDR3 sequences, about 8.1% seen once. The data also belong to a second study, concerning yellow fever vaccine responses in identical twins.

This TCR was recovered from a woman aged 18-29 years in good health. The chain has TRBV27 and TRBJ2-7; the match to TRBD2 covers 12 bases. Material: memory (CD45RO+) T cells sorted from blood. The CDR3 loop is CASATSGRSYEQYV. DNA for the CDR3: TGTGCCAGCGCGACTAGCGGGAGATCCTACGAGCAGTACGTC.